This T cell receptor beta chain was observed in a study of blood T cell repertoires in COVID-19. Measured with immunoSEQ multiplex PCR; TCRdb has only the in-frame clones, and not every one. The profile covers around 100,000 clones, with approximately 79% appearing a single time and roughly 19% taken by the ten largest. Looked up from germline, CDR1 is SGHNT and CDR2 is YYREEE (reference sequence). Trimming removed 7 bases at V and 0 bases at J, with 11 bases between. The CDR3 consists of 14 residues. This sequence joins TRBV5-4 and TRBJ2-1, with D uncertain. The TCR sequence derives from a man aged 70 or older with active or convalescent COVID-19. The specimen sequenced was peripheral blood. Here the CDR3 reads CASHEYGSYNEQFF. In DNA form, the CDR3 reads TGTGCCAGCCACGAATACGGCTCCTACAATGAGCAGTTCTTC.